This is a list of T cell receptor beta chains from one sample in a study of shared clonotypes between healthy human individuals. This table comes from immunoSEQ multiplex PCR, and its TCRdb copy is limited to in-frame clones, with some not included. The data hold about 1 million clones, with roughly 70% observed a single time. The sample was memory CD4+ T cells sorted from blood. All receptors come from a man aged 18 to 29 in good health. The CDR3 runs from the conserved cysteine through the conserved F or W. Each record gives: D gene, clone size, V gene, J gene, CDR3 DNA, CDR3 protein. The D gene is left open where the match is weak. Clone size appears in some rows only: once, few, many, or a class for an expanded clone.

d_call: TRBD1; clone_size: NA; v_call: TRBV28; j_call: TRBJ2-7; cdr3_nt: TGTGCCAGCAGGCCCGGGACAGGGAGGCACGAGCAGTACTTC; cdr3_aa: CASRPGTGRHEQYF
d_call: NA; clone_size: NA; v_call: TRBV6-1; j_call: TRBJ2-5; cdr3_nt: TGTGCCAGCAGCCTAGGGGGTCTCCAAGAGACCCAGTACTTC; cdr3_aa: CASSLGGLQETQYF
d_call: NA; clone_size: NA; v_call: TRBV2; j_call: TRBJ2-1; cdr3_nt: TGTGCCAGCGGCCTTCTAGAGTACAATGAGCAGTTCTTC; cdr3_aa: CASGLLEYNEQFF
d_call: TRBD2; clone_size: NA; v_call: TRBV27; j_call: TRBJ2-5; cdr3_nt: TGTGCCAGCAAGGGAGCGGGACGGGGTGAAGAGACCCAGTACTTC; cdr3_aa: CASKGAGRGEETQYF
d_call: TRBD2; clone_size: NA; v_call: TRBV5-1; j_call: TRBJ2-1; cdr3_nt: TGCGCCAGCAGCTTGGGGACTAGCTTCAATGAGCAGTTCTTC; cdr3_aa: CASSLGTSFNEQFF
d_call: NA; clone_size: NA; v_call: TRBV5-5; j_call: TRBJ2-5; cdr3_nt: TGTGCCAGCAGCTTGACCGCAACCTTGGGACGCACCCGTCAAGAGACCCAGTACTTC; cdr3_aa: CASSLTATLGRTRQETQYF
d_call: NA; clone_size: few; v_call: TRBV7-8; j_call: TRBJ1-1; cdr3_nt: TGTGCCAGCAGCTTAGTTGCGGGCACTGAAGCTTTCTTT; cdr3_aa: CASSLVAGTEAFF
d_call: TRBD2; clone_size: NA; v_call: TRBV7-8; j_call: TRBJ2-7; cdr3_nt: TGTGCCAGCAGCTTAGTCATTGCGGGGGGCTCCTACGAGCAGTACTTC; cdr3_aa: CASSLVIAGGSYEQYF
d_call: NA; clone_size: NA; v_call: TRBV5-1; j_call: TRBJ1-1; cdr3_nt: TGCGCCAGCAGCTTGGTATCCAGGGACACTGAAGCTTTCTTT; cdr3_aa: CASSLVSRDTEAFF
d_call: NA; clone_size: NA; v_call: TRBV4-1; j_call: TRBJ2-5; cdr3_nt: TGCGCCAGCAGCCCAGGGTGGACTACCCAAGAGACCCAGTACTTC; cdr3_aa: CASSPGWTTQETQYF
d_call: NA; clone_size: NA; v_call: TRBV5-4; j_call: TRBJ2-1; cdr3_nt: TGTGCCAGCAGCGCCGGACAAGTGAACAATGAGCAGTTCTTC; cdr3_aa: CASSAGQVNNEQFF
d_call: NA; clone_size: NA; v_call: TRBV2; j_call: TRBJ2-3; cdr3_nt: TGTGCCACCTCTAGCGCGTACCGCACAGATACGCAGTATTTT; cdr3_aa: CATSSAYRTDTQYF
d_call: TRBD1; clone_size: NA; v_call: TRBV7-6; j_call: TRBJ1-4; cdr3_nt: TGTGCCAGCAGCCCCAGGGGGGCAAAGACTGAAAAACTGTTTTTT; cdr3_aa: CASSPRGAKTEKLFF
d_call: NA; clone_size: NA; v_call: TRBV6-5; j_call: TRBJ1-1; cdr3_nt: TGTGCCAGCACTATGGACCCGAACACTGAAGCTTTCTTT; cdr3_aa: CASTMDPNTEAFF
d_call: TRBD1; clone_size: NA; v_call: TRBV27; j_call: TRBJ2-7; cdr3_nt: TGTGCCAGCAGTTTCGGAATACAGGGGGCCGCCTACGAGCAGTACTTC; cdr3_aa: CASSFGIQGAAYEQYF
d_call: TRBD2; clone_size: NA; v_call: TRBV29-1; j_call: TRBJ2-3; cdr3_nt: TGCAGCGTGGGGAGGGGCTTGGGCACAGATACGCAGTATTTT; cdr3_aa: CSVGRGLGTDTQYF
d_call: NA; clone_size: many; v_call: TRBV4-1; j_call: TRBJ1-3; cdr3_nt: TGCGCCAGCAGCCAAGGGCAGGGGACTGGAAACACCATATATTTT; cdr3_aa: CASSQGQGTGNTIYF
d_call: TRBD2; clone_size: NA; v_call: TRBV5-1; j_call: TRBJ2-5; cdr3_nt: TGCGCCAGCAGCTTGGGGCTAGCGGGGGAGACCCAGTACTTC; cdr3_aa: CASSLGLAGETQYF
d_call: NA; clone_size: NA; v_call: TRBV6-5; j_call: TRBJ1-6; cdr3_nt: TGTGCCAGCAGTTATAAAGGGTCCGGCCTTTCACCCCTCCACTTT; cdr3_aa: CASSYKGSGLSPLHF
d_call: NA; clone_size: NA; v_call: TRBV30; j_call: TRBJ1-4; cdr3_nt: TGTGCCTGGAGTGTAATCCCAATGGGTGAAAAACTGTTTTTT; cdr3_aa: CAWSVIPMGEKLFF
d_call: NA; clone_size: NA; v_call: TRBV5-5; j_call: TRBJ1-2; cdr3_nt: TGTGCCAGCAGCTTGGATGCAGGGAACTATGGCTACACCTTC; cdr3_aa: CASSLDAGNYGYTF
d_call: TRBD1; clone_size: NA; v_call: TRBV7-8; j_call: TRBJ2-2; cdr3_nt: TGTGCCAGCAGGAGTAGACAGGGGGGTACCGGGGAGCTGTTTTTT; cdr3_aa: CASRSRQGGTGELFF
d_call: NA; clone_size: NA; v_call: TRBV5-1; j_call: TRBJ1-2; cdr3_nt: TGCGCCAGCAGCGCAGAATCCTCGACATATGGCTACACCTTC; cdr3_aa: CASSAESSTYGYTF